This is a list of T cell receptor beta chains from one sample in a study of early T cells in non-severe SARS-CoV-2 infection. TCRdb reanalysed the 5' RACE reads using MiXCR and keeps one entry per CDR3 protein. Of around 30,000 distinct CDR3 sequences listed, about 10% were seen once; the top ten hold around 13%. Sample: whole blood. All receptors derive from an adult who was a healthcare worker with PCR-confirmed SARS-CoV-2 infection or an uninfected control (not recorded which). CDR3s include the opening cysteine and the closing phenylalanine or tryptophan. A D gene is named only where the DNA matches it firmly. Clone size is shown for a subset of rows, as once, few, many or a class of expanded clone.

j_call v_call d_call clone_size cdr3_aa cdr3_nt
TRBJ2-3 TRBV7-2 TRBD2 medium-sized CASTKKIAGGYADTQYF TGTGCCAGCACGAAAAAGATAGCGGGGGGATATGCAGATACGCAGTATTTT
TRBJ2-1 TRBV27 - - CASSSIHAYNEQFF TGTGCCAGCAGCTCCATACACGCCTACAATGAGCAGTTCTTC
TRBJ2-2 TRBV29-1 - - CSVRTGQSTGSCFF -
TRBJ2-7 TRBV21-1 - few CASSKGGTDYEQYF TGTGCCAGCAGCAAAGGGGGGACAGACTACGAGCAGTACTTC
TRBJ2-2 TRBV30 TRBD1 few CACDRGGNTGELFF TGTGCCTGCGACAGGGGGGGCAACACCGGGGAGCTGTTTTTT
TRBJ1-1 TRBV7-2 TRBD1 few CASSLWPRGEAFF TGTGCCAGCAGCTTATGGCCCAGGGGGGAAGCTTTCTTT
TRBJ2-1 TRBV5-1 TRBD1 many CASSHGLQGKHEQFF TGCGCCAGCAGCCATGGGCTACAGGGGAAGCATGAGCAGTTCTTC
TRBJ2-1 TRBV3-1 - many CASSQEGYNEQFF TGTGCCAGCAGCCAAGAGGGGTACAATGAGCAGTTCTTC
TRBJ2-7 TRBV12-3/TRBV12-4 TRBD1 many CASRFLGQGTYEQYF TGTGCCAGCAGATTCCTGGGACAGGGAACCTACGAGCAGTACTTC
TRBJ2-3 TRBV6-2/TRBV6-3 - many CASSSGPALLAGTDTQYF TGTGCCAGCAGTTCCGGCCCGGCACTACTAGCCGGGACAGATACGCAGTATTTT
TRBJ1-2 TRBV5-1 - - CASSLEGINYGYTF TGCGCCAGCAGCTTGGAGGGTATCAACTATGGCTACACCTTC
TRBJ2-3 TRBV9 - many CASSASGGVTDTQYF TGTGCCAGCAGCGCGTCAGGGGGGGTAACAGATACGCAGTATTTT
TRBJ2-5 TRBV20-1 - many CSAQEYRGGKTQYF TGCAGTGCCCAAGAATACAGGGGAGGAAAGACCCAGTACTTC
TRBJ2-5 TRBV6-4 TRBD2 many CAIRIGGGPFAETQYF TGTGCCATCCGCATCGGCGGGGGGCCTTTTGCAGAGACCCAGTACTTC
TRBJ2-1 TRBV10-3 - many CAISESLTSYNEQFF TGTGCCATCAGTGAGTCCTTGACCTCCTACAATGAGCAGTTCTTC
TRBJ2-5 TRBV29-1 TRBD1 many CSYVGTGVTETQYF TGCAGCTACGTCGGGACAGGGGTGACGGAGACCCAGTACTTC
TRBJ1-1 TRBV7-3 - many CASSLTERTEAFF TGTGCCAGCAGCTTAACAGAGAGGACTGAAGCTTTCTTT
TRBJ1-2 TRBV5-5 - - CASSLERHPGGYGYTF TGTGCCAGCAGCTTGGAGCGGCACCCTGGGGGCTATGGCTACACCTTC
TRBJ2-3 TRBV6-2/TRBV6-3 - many CASSRLSLVGADTQYF TGTGCCAGCAGCCGATTGTCCCTCGTGGGGGCCGATACGCAGTATTTT
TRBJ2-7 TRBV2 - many CASHLIRVLAYEQYF TGTGCCAGCCACCTCATCCGGGTCCTTGCCTACGAGCAGTACTTC
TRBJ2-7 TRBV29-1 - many CSVKGPRYEQYF TGCAGCGTGAAGGGACCGCGATACGAGCAGTACTTC
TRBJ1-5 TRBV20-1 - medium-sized CSAREGGQPQHF TGCAGTGCTAGAGAGGGGGGGCAGCCCCAGCATTTT
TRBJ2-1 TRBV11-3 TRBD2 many CASSASLAGGAYNEQFF TGTGCCAGCAGCGCCTCACTAGCGGGGGGCGCTTACAATGAGCAGTTCTTC
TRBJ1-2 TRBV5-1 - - CASSLTAWSYGYTF TGCGCCAGCAGCTTGACAGCTTGGAGCTATGGCTACACCTTC
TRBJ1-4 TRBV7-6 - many CASSGSRQEKLFF TGTGCCAGCAGCGGAAGCCGACAAGAAAAACTGTTTTTT
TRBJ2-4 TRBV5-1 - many CASSLDPNAKNIQYF TGCGCCAGCAGCTTGGACCCGAACGCCAAAAACATTCAGTACTTC
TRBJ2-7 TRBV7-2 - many CASNLGYGAYEQYF TGTGCCAGCAACCTAGGCTACGGAGCCTACGAGCAGTACTTC
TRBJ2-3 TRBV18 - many CASSRISGADTQYF TGTGCCAGCTCACGGATTTCCGGCGCAGATACGCAGTATTTT
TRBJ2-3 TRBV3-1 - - CASSPPGGRPDTQYF TGTGCCAGCAGTCCCCCGGGGGGCCGCCCAGATACGCAGTATTTT
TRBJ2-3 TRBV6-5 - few CASSYSGGAGDTQYF TGTGCCAGCAGTTACTCAGGGGGGGCAGGAGATACGCAGTATTTT
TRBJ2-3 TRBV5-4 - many CASSQFKMGDTDTQYF TGTGCCAGCAGCCAGTTTAAAATGGGAGACACAGATACGCAGTATTTT
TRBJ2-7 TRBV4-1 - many CASRTSVLEQYF TGCGCCAGCAGGACAAGCGTACTCGAGCAGTACTTC
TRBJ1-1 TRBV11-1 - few CASSAGGGYTEAFF TGTGCCAGCAGCGCGGGTGGGGGCTACACTGAAGCTTTCTTT
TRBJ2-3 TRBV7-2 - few CASSRDFTDTQYF TGTGCCAGCAGTCGGGACTTCACAGATACGCAGTATTTT
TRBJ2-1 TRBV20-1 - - CSARDPTPNEQFF TGCAGTGCTAGAGACCCTACCCCGAATGAGCAGTTCTTC
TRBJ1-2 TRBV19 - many CVSSSYGYGYTF TGTGTCAGTAGTTCGTATGGCTATGGCTACACCTTC
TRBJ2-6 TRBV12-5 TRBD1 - CASAWGQGLRGGSSGANVLTF TGTGCTAGTGCCTGGGGACAGGGCCTCCGGGGCGGCAGCTCTGGGGCCAACGTCCTGACTTTC
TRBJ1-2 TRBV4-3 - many CASSQDPGGSYGYTF TGCGCCAGCAGCCAAGATCCGGGAGGGAGCTATGGCTACACCTTC
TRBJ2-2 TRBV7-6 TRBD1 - CASSQTGGSIGELFF TGTGCCAGCAGCCAGACAGGGGGTAGTATCGGGGAGCTGTTTTTT
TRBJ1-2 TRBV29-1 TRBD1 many CSARDREGDGYTF TGCAGCGCAAGGGACAGGGAGGGGGATGGCTACACCTTC
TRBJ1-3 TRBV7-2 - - CASRRTGISGNTIYF TGTGCCAGCAGACGAACAGGCATCTCTGGAAACACCATATATTTT
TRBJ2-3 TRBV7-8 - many CASSLAHGRSTDTQYF TGTGCCAGCAGCTTAGCGCATGGCAGGAGCACAGATACGCAGTATTTT
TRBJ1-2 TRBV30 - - CACGTPGHYGYTF TGTGCCTGTGGGACCCCAGGTCACTATGGCTACACCTTC
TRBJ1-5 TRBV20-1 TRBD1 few CSASGDRRGPQHF TGCAGTGCTAGTGGGGACAGGAGGGGTCCCCAGCATTTT
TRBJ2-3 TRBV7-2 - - CASSLATWDTQYF TGTGCCAGCAGCTTAGCGACATGGGATACGCAGTATTTT
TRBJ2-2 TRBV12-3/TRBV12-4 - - CASRAGDGANTGELFF TGTGCCAGCAGGGCAGGGGATGGGGCGAACACCGGGGAGCTGTTTTTT
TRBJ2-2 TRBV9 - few CASSVTNSNTGELFF TGTGCCAGCAGCGTCACTAACTCCAACACCGGGGAGCTGTTTTTT
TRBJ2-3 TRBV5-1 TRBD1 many CASSSGQGGDTQYF TGCGCCAGCAGCTCTGGACAGGGAGGAGATACGCAGTATTTT